This T cell receptor beta chain was profiled in a study of OX40 agonist ivuxolimab in advanced cancers. Sequenced by immunoSEQ multiplex PCR; TCRdb stores in-frame clones only, minus some. The sample has around 69,000 clones, about 85% seen once; the top ten hold less than 4%. The CDR3 totals 14 residues. This clone showed up just once. J is TRBJ2-1 and V is TRBV12-2; the table's D call TRBD2 went unverified against the DNA. TRBV12-2 counts as a pseudogene. The source was CD4+ or CD8+ T cells sorted from blood, collected in a trial of the OX40 agonist ivuxolimab. This clonotype originated in an adult with an advanced solid tumor such as melanoma, head and neck, liver or kidney cancer. The DNA of the CDR3 is TGTGCAAGTCGCTTAGCGTTCGGGAGGAATGAGCAGTTCTTC. Its translation is CASRLAFGRNEQFF.